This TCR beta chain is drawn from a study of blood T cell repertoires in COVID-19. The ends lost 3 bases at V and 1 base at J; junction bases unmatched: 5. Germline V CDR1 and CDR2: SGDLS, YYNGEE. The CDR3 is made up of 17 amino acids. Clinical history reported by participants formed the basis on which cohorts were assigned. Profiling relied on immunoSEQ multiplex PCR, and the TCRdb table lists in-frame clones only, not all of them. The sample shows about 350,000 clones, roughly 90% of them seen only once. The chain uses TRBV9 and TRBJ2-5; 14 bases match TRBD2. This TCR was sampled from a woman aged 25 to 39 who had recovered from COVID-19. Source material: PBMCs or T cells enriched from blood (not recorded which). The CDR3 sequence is CASSGGLAGGLQETQYF. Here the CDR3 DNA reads TGTGCCAGCAGCGGAGGACTAGCGGGGGGTCTCCAAGAGACCCAGTACTTC.